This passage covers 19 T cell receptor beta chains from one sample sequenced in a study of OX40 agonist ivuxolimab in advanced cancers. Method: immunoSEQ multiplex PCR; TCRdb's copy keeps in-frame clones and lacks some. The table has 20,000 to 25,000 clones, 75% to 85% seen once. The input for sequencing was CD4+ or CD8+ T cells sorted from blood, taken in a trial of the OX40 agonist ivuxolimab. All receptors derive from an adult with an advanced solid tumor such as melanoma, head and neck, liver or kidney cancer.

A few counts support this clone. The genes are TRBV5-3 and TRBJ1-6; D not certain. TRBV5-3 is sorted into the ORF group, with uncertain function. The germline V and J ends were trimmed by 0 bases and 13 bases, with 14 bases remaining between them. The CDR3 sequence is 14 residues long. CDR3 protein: CARSLVSLDGPLHF. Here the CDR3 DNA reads TGTGCCAGAAGCTTGGTTAGCCTAGATGGGCCCCTCCACTTT.

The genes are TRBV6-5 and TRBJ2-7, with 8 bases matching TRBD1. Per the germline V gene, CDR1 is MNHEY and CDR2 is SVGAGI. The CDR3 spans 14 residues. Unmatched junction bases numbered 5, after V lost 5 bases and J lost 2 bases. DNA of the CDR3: TGTGCCAGCAGTCTCCGGGACAGGACCTACGAGCAGTACTTC. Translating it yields CASSLRDRTYEQYF.

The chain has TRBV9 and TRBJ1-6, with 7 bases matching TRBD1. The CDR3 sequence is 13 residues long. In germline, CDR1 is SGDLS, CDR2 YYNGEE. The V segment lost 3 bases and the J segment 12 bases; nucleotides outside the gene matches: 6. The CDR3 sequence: CASSESDREPLHF. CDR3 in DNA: TGTGCCAGCAGCGAATCCGACAGGGAACCCCTCCACTTT. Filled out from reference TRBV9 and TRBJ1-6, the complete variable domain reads DSGVTQTPKHLITATGQRVTLRCSPRSGDLSVYWYQQSLDQGLQFLIQYYNGEERAKGNILERFSAQQFPDLHSELNLSSLELGDSALYFCASSESDREPLHFGNGTRLTVT.

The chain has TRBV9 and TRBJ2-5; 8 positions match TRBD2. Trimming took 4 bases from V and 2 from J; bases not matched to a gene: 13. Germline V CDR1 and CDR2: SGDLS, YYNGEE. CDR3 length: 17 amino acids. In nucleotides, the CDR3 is TGTGCCAGCAGCCCTCGTGGAGTGGCGGGGGGTCAAGAGACCCAGTACTTC. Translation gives CASSPRGVAGGQETQYF. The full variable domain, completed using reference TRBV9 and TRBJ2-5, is DSGVTQTPKHLITATGQRVTLRCSPRSGDLSVYWYQQSLDQGLQFLIQYYNGEERAKGNILERFSAQQFPDLHSELNLSSLELGDSALYFCASSPRGVAGGQETQYFGPGTRLLVL.

CDR3: CASSDSQGSLPYEQYF. The CDR3 DNA reads as TGTGCCAGCAGCGATTCACAGGGGTCGCTTCCCTACGAGCAGTACTTC. J is TRBJ2-7 and V is TRBV11-2; TRBD1 matches 7 bases. Germline loops: CDR1 SGHAT, CDR2 FQNNGV. The CDR3 is 16 amino acids. V shed 5 bases, J shed 2 bases, and the junction held 12 bases outside the gene matches. Combining the CDR3 with reference TRBV11-2 and TRBJ2-7 gives the whole variable domain EAGVAQSPRYKIIEKRQSVAFWCNPISGHATLYWYQQILGQGPKLLIQFQNNGVVDDSQLPKDRFSAERLKGVDSTLKIQPAKLEDSAVYLCASSDSQGSLPYEQYFGPGTRLTVT.

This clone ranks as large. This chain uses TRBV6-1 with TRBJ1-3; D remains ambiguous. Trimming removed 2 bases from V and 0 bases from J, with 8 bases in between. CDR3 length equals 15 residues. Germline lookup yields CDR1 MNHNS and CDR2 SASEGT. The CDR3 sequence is CASSEIQYSGNTIYF. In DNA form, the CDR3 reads TGTGCCAGCAGTGAAATTCAGTACTCTGGAAACACCATATATTTT.

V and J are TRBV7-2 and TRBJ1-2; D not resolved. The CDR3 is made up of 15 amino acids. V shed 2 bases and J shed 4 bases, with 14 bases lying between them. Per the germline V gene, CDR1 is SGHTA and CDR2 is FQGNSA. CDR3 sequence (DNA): TGTGCCAGCAGCTTATCTCTAGGAGGCGTCTATGGCTACACCTTC. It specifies CASSLSLGGVYGYTF.

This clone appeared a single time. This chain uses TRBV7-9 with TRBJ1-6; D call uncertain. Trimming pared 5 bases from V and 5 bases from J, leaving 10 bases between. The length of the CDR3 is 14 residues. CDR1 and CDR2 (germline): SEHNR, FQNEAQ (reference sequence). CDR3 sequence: CASSDAVNNSPLHF. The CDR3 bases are TGTGCCAGCAGCGACGCCGTTAATAATTCACCCCTCCACTTT.

This CDR3 is CASSLPRTDTQYF. The CDR3 coding sequence is TGTGCCAGCAGCTTGCCCCGAACAGATACGCAGTATTTT. The genes are TRBV5-4 and TRBJ2-3; D is uncertain. Trimming stripped 1 base from V and 3 bases from J, with 6 bases between. CDR1 is SGHNT and CDR2 is YYREEE in the germline V gene (reference sequence). The CDR3 extends over 13 amino acids.

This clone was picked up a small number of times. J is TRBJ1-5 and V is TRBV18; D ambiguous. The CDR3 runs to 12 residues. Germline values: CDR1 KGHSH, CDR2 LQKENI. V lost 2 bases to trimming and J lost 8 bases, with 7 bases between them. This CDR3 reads CASSPGEEPQHF. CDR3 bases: TGTGCCAGCTCACCAGGGGAGGAGCCCCAGCATTTT.

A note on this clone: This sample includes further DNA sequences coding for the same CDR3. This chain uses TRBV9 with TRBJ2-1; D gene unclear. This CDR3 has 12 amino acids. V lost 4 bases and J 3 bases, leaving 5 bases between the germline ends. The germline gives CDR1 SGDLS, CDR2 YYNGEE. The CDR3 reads CASSSLYNEQFF. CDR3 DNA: TGTGCCAGCAGCAGCCTCTACAATGAGCAGTTCTTC. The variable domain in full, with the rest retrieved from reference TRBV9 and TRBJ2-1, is DSGVTQTPKHLITATGQRVTLRCSPRSGDLSVYWYQQSLDQGLQFLIQYYNGEERAKGNILERFSAQQFPDLHSELNLSSLELGDSALYFCASSSLYNEQFFGPGTRLTVL.

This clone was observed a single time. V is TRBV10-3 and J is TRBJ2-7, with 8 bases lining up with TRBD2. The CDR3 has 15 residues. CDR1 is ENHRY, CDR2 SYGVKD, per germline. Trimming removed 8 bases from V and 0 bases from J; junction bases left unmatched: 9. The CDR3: CAIAPEAGGSYEQYF. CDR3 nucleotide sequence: TGTGCCATCGCGCCGGAGGCGGGGGGCTCCTACGAGCAGTACTTC.

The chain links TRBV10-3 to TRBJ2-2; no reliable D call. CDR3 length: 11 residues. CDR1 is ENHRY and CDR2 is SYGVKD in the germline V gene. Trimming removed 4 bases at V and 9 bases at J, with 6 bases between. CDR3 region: CAISGYRELFF. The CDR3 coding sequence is TGTGCCATCAGTGGTTACCGGGAGCTGTTTTTT.

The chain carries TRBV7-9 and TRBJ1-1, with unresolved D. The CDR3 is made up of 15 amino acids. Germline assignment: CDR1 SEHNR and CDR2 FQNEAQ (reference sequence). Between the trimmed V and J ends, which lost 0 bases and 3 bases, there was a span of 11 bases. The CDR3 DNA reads TGTGCCAGCAGCTTAGCGGCTGCAGGATACACTGAAGCTTTCTTT. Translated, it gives CASSLAAAGYTEAFF.

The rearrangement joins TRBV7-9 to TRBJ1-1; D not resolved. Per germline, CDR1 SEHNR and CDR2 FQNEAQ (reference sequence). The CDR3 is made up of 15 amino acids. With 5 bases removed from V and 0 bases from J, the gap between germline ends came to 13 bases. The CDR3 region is CASSPRETLNTEAFF. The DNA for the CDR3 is TGTGCCAGCAGCCCCCGGGAGACATTGAACACTGAAGCTTTCTTT.

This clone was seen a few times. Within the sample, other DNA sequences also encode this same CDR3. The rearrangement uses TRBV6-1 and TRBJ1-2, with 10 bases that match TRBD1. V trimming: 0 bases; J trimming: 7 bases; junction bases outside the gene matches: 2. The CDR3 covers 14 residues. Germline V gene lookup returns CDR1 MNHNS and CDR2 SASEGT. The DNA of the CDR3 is TGTGCCAGCAGTGAAGCGACAGGGGGCTCTGGCTACACCTTC. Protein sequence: CASSEATGGSGYTF.

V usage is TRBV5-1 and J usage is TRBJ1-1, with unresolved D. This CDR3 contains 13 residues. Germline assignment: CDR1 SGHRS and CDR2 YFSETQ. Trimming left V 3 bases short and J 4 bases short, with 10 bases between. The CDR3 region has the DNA TGCGCCAGCAGCTCTCTCGGGGTCACTGAAGCTTTCTTT. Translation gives CASSSLGVTEAFF.

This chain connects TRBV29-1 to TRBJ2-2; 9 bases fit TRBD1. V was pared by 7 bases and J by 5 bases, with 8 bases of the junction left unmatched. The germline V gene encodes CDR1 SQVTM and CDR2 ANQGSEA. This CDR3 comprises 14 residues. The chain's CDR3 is CSGGGDRETGELFF. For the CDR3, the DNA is TGCAGCGGGGGAGGGGACAGGGAGACCGGGGAGCTGTTTTTT.

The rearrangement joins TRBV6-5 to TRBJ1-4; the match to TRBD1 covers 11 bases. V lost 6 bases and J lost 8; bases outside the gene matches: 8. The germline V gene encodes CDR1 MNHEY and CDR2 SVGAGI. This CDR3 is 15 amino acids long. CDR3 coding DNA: TGTGCCAGCAGCCGCGGACAGGGGGCTGGGGAAAAACTGTTTTTT. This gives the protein CASSRGQGAGEKLFF.